This T cell receptor beta chain appears in the sequencing data of a study of beta chain features in type 1 diabetes. Study results and limitations: Moderate yet significant TCRB CDR3 shortening was seen in Type 1 diabetes patients in all four CD4+ subsets.

V gave up 2 bases and J gave up 5 bases, with 9 bases separating them. The CDR3 is 13 residues long. Germline V lookup: CDR1 SGHTA, CDR2 FQGNSA. For this clone: Its antigen is unidentified.

Expressed TCRB transcripts were sequenced because the entire RNA isolate underwent reverse transcription. Clones were read by immunoSEQ multiplex PCR, and TCRdb kept only the in-frame ones, dropping some. The table has around 710,000 clones, under 15% seen once. This receptor was taken from a man aged 25 to 40 with type 1 diabetes. This chain connects TRBV7-2 to TRBJ2-5; D may be TRBD1 (6 bases). The sequencing sample was made of naive CD4+ T cells from blood. The CDR3 loop reads CASSLTGTETQYF. CDR3 in DNA: TGTGCCAGCAGCTTAACAGGGACGGAGACCCAGTACTTC.